This is a list of T cell receptor beta chains from one sample in a study of cytomegalovirus exposure and HLA in healthy donors. TCRdb's copy holds only in-frame clones and misses some; the assay was immunoSEQ multiplex PCR. Here the sample spans roughly 59,000 clones, approximately 64% being singletons. Material for sequencing was PBMCs. The receptor set was obtained from a man aged 35 to 55 in good health and CMV-seropositive. The CDR3 runs from the conserved cysteine through the conserved F or W.

cdr3_aa,v_call
CASSYGSWEQFF,TRBV6-5
CASSEPGQGRRDTQYF,TRBV25-1
CASSPPGLAGADTQYF,TRBV7-9
CAWSGRDISYEQYF,TRBV30
CASSFGGAKNIQYF,TRBV11-2
CASSRDRGSHEQYF,TRBV6-5
CASKTGPIFYGYTF,TRBV6-6
CASSPLRGGANVLTF,TRBV5-8
CASSRRTGWNTEAFF,TRBV14
CASSLTMPGNEQYF,TRBV7-9
CAIGGGTSGPDTQYF,TRBV6-5
CASSYPDRGLNTEAFF,TRBV6-6
CASRLRTLRDTGELFF,TRBV27
CASSSRGGGRETQYF,TRBV11-2
CASSRGTSGRNLDTQYF,TRBV7-8
CASSQGQTTTNEKLFF,TRBV2
CASSLVGGTSRNTGELFF,TRBV7-7
CASSLIDAGNIQYF,TRBV4-2
CSASEVNEQFF,TRBV20-1
CASSPERRDGYTF,TRBV5-6
CASSSTGYGYTF,TRBV7-2
CASSATGGLNYGYTF,TRBV7-2
CASRIAGGTGELFF,TRBV2
CASSVGAGLSNTGELFF,TRBV9
CAWSGLAGARETQYF,TRBV30
CASSDTIAGTQYF,TRBV6-4
CASSISRDRSYEQYF,TRBV19
CASSYGEGQETQYF,TRBV7-9
CATSGVGKEGLHRQPQHF,TRBV15
CAISDIENEQFF,TRBV10-3
CASSMDATLALGDTQYF,TRBV19
CASGPDRGSSYEQYF,TRBV5-6
CAWSVSSGRTDTQYF,TRBV30
CASSERQVNSYGYTF,TRBV7-9
CASSDCTASASYEQYF,TRBV10-1
CAISDSSGSYEQYF,TRBV10-3
CASSQGAGESPLHF,TRBV4-3
CASSLDRQDYGYTF,TRBV5-1
CASSQDLVAGDTDTQYF,TRBV4-3
CASSLALSGAGELFF,TRBV11-2
CASSQAGTRLIYEQYF,TRBV4-2
CASSDTGANVLTF,TRBV19
CASSDLWAESSNQPQHF,TRBV2
CASTTRAGGVNRELFF,TRBV28
CSVGGGGNHEQYF,TRBV29-1
CASTKTSGGYQETQYF,TRBV6-6